One sample yielded the 9 T cell receptor beta chains listed below, sequenced in a study of shared clonotypes between healthy human individuals. Clones were sequenced by immunoSEQ multiplex PCR, and TCRdb holds only the in-frame ones, with some missing. The sample records nearly 1 million clones, approximately 80% being singletons. Sequencing was done on a sample of memory CD4+ T cells sorted from blood. Subset here: CD45RA-negative fraction. Receptor source: a man younger than 35 in good health.

The chain recombines TRBV28 with TRBJ2-7; TRBD2 is a possible D gene (6 bases). CDR1 is MDHEN and CDR2 is SYDVKM in the germline V gene. This CDR3 has 14 residues. V lost 8 bases and J 4 bases, leaving 18 bases between the germline ends. The CDR3 sequence: CASAPTGEWYEQYF. Written as DNA, the CDR3 is TGTGCCAGCGCCCCCACGGGGGAATGGTACGAGCAGTACTTC. The full variable domain, rest sourced from reference TRBV28 and TRBJ2-7, is DVKVTQSSRYLVKRTGEKVFLECVQDMDHENMFWYRQDPGLGLRLIYFSYDVKMKEKGDIPEGYSVSREKKERFSLILESASTNQTSMYLCASAPTGEWYEQYFGPGTRLTVT.

The rearrangement joins TRBV5-6 to TRBJ1-4, with TRBD1 identical over 10 bases. The CDR3 loop spans 17 amino acids. Germline loops: CDR1 SGHDT, CDR2 YYEEEE. With 2 bases clipped from V and 7 bases from J, the junction kept 11 bases outside the gene matches. CDR3 DNA sequence: TGTGCCAGCAGCTTAGCGACAGGGGGCAAAGCCCTTGAAAAACTGTTTTTT. It encodes CASSLATGGKALEKLFF.

The chain carries TRBV10-3 and TRBJ2-7; TRBD2 might be the D (6 bases). The CDR3 is made up of 14 amino acids. V shed 7 bases and J shed 3 bases, with 16 bases lying between them. The germline V gene has CDR1 ENHRY and CDR2 SYGVKD. CDR3 sequence reads: CAIKAGLGIYEQYF. CDR3 coding DNA: TGTGCCATCAAGGCGGGACTCGGAATCTACGAGCAGTACTTC.

V is TRBV29-1 and J is TRBJ2-1, with 8 positions matching TRBD2. The CDR3 has 16 amino acids. J was trimmed by 6 bases and V by 7 bases; bases with no gene match: 17. Germline V gene data show CDR1 as SQVTM and CDR2 as ANQGSEA. CDR3 residues: CSGFGKLAGRGNEQFF. In DNA form, the CDR3 reads TGCAGCGGATTCGGTAAATTAGCGGGGAGGGGCAATGAGCAGTTCTTC.

This clone appeared once. Other DNA sequences in this sample translate to the same CDR3. This chain connects TRBV5-1 to TRBJ1-1; 7 bases map to TRBD1. Germline loops: CDR1 SGHRS, CDR2 YFSETQ. The CDR3 has 13 amino acids. With V trimmed by 4 bases and J by 4 bases, 4 bases remained unmatched. CDR3 sequence: CASSNDRVTEAFF. The CDR3 DNA is TGCGCCAGCAGCAATGACAGGGTCACTGAAGCTTTCTTT.

With regard to this clone: A junction boundary mismatches the germline segment, possibly from a read error. The gene calls are TRBV7-7 and TRBJ2-1, with 13 bases that match TRBD2. The CDR3 has 17 residues. Germline loops: CDR1 SSHAT, CDR2 FNYEAQ (reference sequence). The CDR3: CASSPQGTSGKGGEQFF. The CDR3 nucleotides read TGTGCTAGCAGCCCACAAGGGACTAGCGGGAAGGGGGGTGAGCAGTTCTTC.

The CDR3 spells CASSQDFGANEQFF. The CDR3 DNA reads as TGCGCCAGCAGCCAAGATTTCGGGGCCAATGAGCAGTTCTTC. The chain is built from TRBV4-3 and TRBJ2-1; D tentatively reads TRBD1 or TRBD2 (5 bases each). The length of the CDR3 is 14 residues. The V gene lost 0 bases and the J gene lost 6 bases, with 9 bases spanning the gap. Germline assignment: CDR1 LGHNA and CDR2 YSLEER.

The rearrangement links TRBV6-1 to TRBJ2-2; unclear D gene. This CDR3 contains 13 residues. V was cut by 2 bases and J by 4 bases, with 5 bases left in between. Germline CDR1 is MNHNS and CDR2 is SASEGT. DNA of the CDR3: TGTGCCAGCAGTGAAAGGCGCACCGGGGAGCTGTTTTTT. Amino acids: CASSERRTGELFF.

This clone came up a few times. This chain joins TRBV30 and TRBJ2-7; no firm D call. Germline values: CDR1 GTSNPN, CDR2 SVGIG (reference sequence). The CDR3 runs to 13 residues. V was shortened by 5 bases and J by 2 bases, with 13 bases between the two germline ends. The CDR3: CAWSSGRAYEQYF. CDR3 sequence (DNA): TGTGCCTGGTCGTCCGGAAGGGCCTACGAGCAGTACTTC.